Following are 5 T cell receptor beta chains from one sample sequenced in a study of T cell changes during pregnancy in multiple sclerosis. The method was immunoSEQ multiplex PCR; TCRdb's version includes in-frame clones alone and lacks a portion of them. Among some 37,000 clones listed, nearly 95% were seen once. The specimen comprised CD4+ T cells from peripheral blood mononuclear cells, sampled after pregnancy. These receptors were obtained from a female donor in good health, enrolled as a control in a pregnancy study.

This chain links TRBV2 with TRBJ2-1, with 9 bases lining up with TRBD2. Germline V CDR1 and CDR2: SNHLY, FYNNEI. With 6 bases clipped from V and 1 base from J, the junction kept 4 bases outside the gene matches. The CDR3 has 15 amino acids. CDR3 region: CASRFGLASYNEQFF. The CDR3 nucleotides read TGTGCCAGCAGATTTGGACTAGCGTCCTACAATGAGCAGTTCTTC. The full variable domain, in which reference TRBV2 and TRBJ2-1 provide the parts outside the CDR3, is EPEVTQTPSHQVTQMGQEVILRCVPISNHLYFYWYRQILGQKVEFLVSFYNNEISEKSEIFDDQFSVERPDGSNFTLKIRSTKLEDSAMYFCASRFGLASYNEQFFGPGTRLTVL.

The rearrangement uses TRBV19 and TRBJ2-5, with 10 bases matching TRBD1. The CDR3 consists of 13 residues. J lost 4 bases, V lost 8 bases, and 4 bases had no gene match. The germline V gene has CDR1 LNHDA and CDR2 SQIVND (reference sequence). For the CDR3, the DNA is TGTGCCAGTCAGAGGGACAGGGGAGAGACCCAGTACTTC. Protein sequence: CASQRDRGETQYF.

The V gene is TRBV19, the J gene TRBJ1-2, with 9 bases fitting TRBD1. Germline CDR1 is LNHDA and CDR2 is SQIVND (reference sequence). The CDR3 sequence is 14 residues long. V trimming: 7 bases; J trimming: 4 bases; junction bases outside the gene matches: 7. In DNA form, the CDR3 reads TGTGCCAGTAAAATAACAGGGGGCGGCTATGGCTACACCTTC. This gives the protein CASKITGGGYGYTF.

This chain joins TRBV18 and TRBJ2-5; 9 positions match TRBD1. The CDR3 totals 14 residues. V trimming: 6 bases; J trimming: 1 base; junction bases outside the gene matches: 3. CDR1 is KGHSH and CDR2 is LQKENI in the germline V gene. The CDR3 coding sequence is TGTGCCAGCTCGCTACAGGGGGCCCAAGAGACCCAGTACTTC. This translates into CASSLQGAQETQYF. Full variable domain (rest looked up from reference TRBV18 and TRBJ2-5): NAGVMQNPRHLVRRRGQEARLRCSPMKGHSHVYWYRQLPEEGLKFMVYLQKENIIDESGMPKERFSAEFPKEGPSILRIQQVVRGDSAAYFCASSLQGAQETQYFGPGTRLLVL.

The J gene is TRBJ1-1, the V gene TRBV10-2, with 8 bases matching TRBD1. Germline CDR1 WSHSY, CDR2 SAAADI. CDR3 length: 13 amino acids. J was trimmed by 4 bases and V by 3 bases; bases with no gene match: 1. DNA for the CDR3: TGCGCCAGCAGTGACAGGGGGCGCACTGAAGCTTTCTTT. This translates into CASSDRGRTEAFF.